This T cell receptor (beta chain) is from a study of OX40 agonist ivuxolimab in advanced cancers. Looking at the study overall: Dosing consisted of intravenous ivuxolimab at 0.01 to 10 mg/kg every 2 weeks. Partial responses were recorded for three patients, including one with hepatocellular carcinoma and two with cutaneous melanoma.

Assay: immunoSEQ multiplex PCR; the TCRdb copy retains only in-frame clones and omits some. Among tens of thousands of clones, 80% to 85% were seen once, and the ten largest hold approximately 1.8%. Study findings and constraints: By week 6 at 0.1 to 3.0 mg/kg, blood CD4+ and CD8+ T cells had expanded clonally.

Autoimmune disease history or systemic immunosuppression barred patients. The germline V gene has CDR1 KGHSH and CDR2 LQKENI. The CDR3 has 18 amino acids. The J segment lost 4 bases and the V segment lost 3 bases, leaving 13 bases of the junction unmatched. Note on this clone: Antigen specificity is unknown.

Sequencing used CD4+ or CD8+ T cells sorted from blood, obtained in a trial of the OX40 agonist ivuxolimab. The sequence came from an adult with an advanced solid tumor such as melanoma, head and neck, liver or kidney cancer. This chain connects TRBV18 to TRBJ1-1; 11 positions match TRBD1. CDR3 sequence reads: CASSPTSGVGQGGTEAFF. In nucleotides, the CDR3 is TGTGCCAGCTCACCGACTAGTGGGGTGGGACAGGGGGGCACTGAAGCTTTCTTT.